Below are 32 T cell receptor beta chains sequenced from a single sample in a study of early T cells in non-severe SARS-CoV-2 infection. TCRdb fed the 5' RACE reads into MiXCR, producing one record per CDR3 protein. The sample carries 50,000 to 70,000 distinct CDR3 sequences, about an eighth recorded once. Sequenced input: whole blood. The receptors were gathered from an adult who was a healthcare worker with PCR-confirmed SARS-CoV-2 infection or an uninfected control (not recorded which).

This clonotype has only a few counts. The rearrangement joins TRBV28 to TRBJ2-1; D gene ambiguous. Germline lookup yields CDR1 MDHEN and CDR2 SYDVKM. CDR3 size: 13 residues. Trimming took 1 base from V and 6 from J, leaving 7 bases between them. For the CDR3, the DNA is TGTGCCAGCAGTTTATTCCTCAGCAATGAGCAGTTCTTC. This codes for CASSLFLSNEQFF.

This clonotype was counted at least ten times. The CDR3 DNA is TGCGCCAGCAGCTTGGGGTCGAAGGATGAGCAGTTCTTC. It translates to CASSLGSKDEQFF. The chain has TRBV5-1 and TRBJ2-1; D call uncertain. CDR1 is SGHRS and CDR2 is YFSETQ in the germline V gene. V dropped 0 bases and J dropped 8 bases, with 9 bases sitting between them. This CDR3 comprises 13 residues.

This clonotype was seen only once. The V and J genes are TRBV7-9 and TRBJ2-7, with D unresolved. This CDR3 region has 12 residues. Trimming stripped 1 base from V and 7 bases from J, with 8 bases between. Per germline, CDR1 SEHNR and CDR2 FQNEAQ (reference sequence). The CDR3 reads CASSLVGIEQYF. CDR3 DNA sequence: TGTGCCAGCAGCTTAGTAGGGATTGAGCAGTACTTC.

This clonotype appeared a few times. The chain carries TRBV28 and TRBJ2-7; no clear D. V was pared by 5 bases and J by 2 bases, with 19 bases between. The germline V gene encodes CDR1 MDHEN and CDR2 SYDVKM. The CDR3 totals 16 residues. The CDR3 loop is CASSTTATLTAYEQYF. DNA of the CDR3: TGTGCCAGCAGTACTACCGCTACCTTGACGGCCTACGAGCAGTACTTC.

This clonotype showed up just a few times. The chain recombines TRBV7-6 with TRBJ2-6; the D is unclear. CDR1 and CDR2 (germline): SGHVS, FNYEAQ. Trimming shortened V by 5 bases and J by 3 bases, and 8 bases separated the two germline ends. The CDR3 totals 14 residues. CDR3 DNA sequence: TGTGCCAGCAGCCCAATATATGGGGCCAACGTCCTGACTTTC. Translation: CASSPIYGANVLTF.

This clonotype was recorded at least ten times. The chain links TRBV7-3 to TRBJ2-1; 9 positions match TRBD2. CDR3 size: 18 residues. Losses at the gene ends were 1 base for V and 8 bases for J; bases not matched to a gene: 15. Looked up from germline, CDR1 is SGHTA and CDR2 is FQGTGA. In DNA, the CDR3 is TGTGCCAGCAGCTTAAATCTAGCGGGATCTCCCGAGGGGGATGAGCAGTTCTTC. This codes for CASSLNLAGSPEGDEQFF.

This clonotype was detected many times. V and J are TRBV20-1 and TRBJ1-1; 8 bases line up with TRBD1. The CDR3 consists of 14 residues. J gave up 2 bases and V 3 bases, and 5 bases lay outside the gene matches. The germline V gene encodes CDR1 DFQATT and CDR2 SNEGSKA (reference sequence). This chain's CDR3 is CSARRGQGNTEAFF. CDR3 coding DNA: TGCAGTGCTAGGCGTGGACAGGGAAACACTGAAGCTTTCTTT.

CDR3 in DNA: TGTGCCAGCAGCTTAGTATGGGCGGGCTTTGGGAGTTGGGATGAGCAGTTCTTC. It is translated as CASSLVWAGFGSWDEQFF. The chain links TRBV11-2 to TRBJ2-1; possible D gene TRBD2, 5 bases. In germline, CDR1 is SGHAT, CDR2 FQNNGV. This CDR3 is 18 amino acids long. V lost 1 base to trimming and J lost 8 bases, with 24 bases between them.

This clonotype was observed many times. V is TRBV7-9 and J is TRBJ1-1; the D gene is possibly TRBD1 (6 bases). Trimming pared 2 bases from V and 5 bases from J, leaving 12 bases between. The germline gives CDR1 SEHNR, CDR2 FQNEAQ (reference sequence). The CDR3 totals 14 residues. CDR3: CASSLPGARTEAFF. Here the CDR3 DNA reads TGTGCCAGCAGCTTACCGGGGGCAAGGACTGAAGCTTTCTTT.

This rearrangement joins TRBV4-3 to TRBJ1-2; D is possibly TRBD1 (5 bases). The CDR3 length is 15 residues. The germline V gene has CDR1 LGHNA and CDR2 YSLEER. Trimming stripped 2 bases from V and 0 bases from J, with 10 bases between. The CDR3 loop is CASSQTGASNYGYTF. The CDR3 DNA is TGCGCCAGCAGCCAAACCGGGGCCTCTAACTATGGCTACACCTTC.

The sample holds many counts of this clonotype. The rearrangement uses TRBV6-5 and TRBJ2-7; maybe TRBD1 (6 bases). Trimming removed 10 bases at V and 3 bases at J, with 19 bases between. This CDR3 has 14 residues. In germline, CDR1 is MNHEY, CDR2 SVGAGI. CDR3 in amino acids: CATRGDFARYEQYF. Here the CDR3 DNA reads TGTGCCACCAGGGGAGATTTCGCCCGCTACGAGCAGTACTTC.

This clonotype was detected many times. The chain links TRBV20-1 to TRBJ2-7; D might be TRBD2 (5 bases). Trimming left V 0 bases short and J 0 bases short, with 12 bases between. The CDR3 has 15 amino acids. Germline CDR1 reads DFQATT; CDR2 reads SNEGSKA (reference sequence). The CDR3 bases are TGCAGTGCTAGAGATACGGGCGGACTCTCCTACGAGCAGTACTTC. Protein sequence: CSARDTGGLSYEQYF.

This clonotype was observed at least ten times. This rearrangement joins TRBV27 to TRBJ2-3; D call uncertain. CDR1 and CDR2 (germline): MNHEY, SMNVEV (reference sequence). The CDR3 consists of 14 residues. V lost 5 bases and J 0 bases, leaving 9 bases between the germline ends. DNA of the CDR3: TGTGCCAGCAGTCGTCCTAGGAGCACAGATACGCAGTATTTT. It encodes CASSRPRSTDTQYF.

This clonotype was picked up many times. The chain couples TRBV6-4 to TRBJ1-1, with D possibly TRBD1 on 5 matching bases. Germline CDR1 and CDR2: MRHNA and SNTAGT. The CDR3 runs to 14 residues. Trimming stripped 5 bases from V and 3 bases from J, with 13 bases between. The CDR3 loop reads CASSQQAEDTEAFF. The DNA of the CDR3 is TGTGCCAGCAGTCAACAGGCTGAAGACACTGAAGCTTTCTTT.

J is TRBJ1-2 and V is TRBV29-1; D call uncertain. V gave up 5 bases and J gave up 1 base, with 5 bases separating them. The CDR3 is 11 amino acids. Per germline, CDR1 SQVTM and CDR2 ANQGSEA. The CDR3 sequence: CSVPVNYGYTF. CDR3 nucleotides: TGCAGCGTTCCGGTTAACTATGGCTACACCTTC.

This clonotype was seen repeatedly, ten times or more. The chain uses TRBV12-3 or TRBV12-4 and TRBJ2-5; TRBD1 matches 10 bases. The CDR3 sequence is 17 residues long. V lost 4 bases to trimming and J lost 5 bases; unmatched junction nucleotides: 13. CDR3 sequence (DNA): TGTGCCAGCAGTTCAAATTCGGGACAGGGGTCTCGGGAGACCCAGTACTTC. This codes for CASSSNSGQGSRETQYF.

This clonotype was picked up a small number of times. V usage is TRBV5-4 and J usage is TRBJ2-1, with D uncertain. V lost 2 bases to trimming and J lost 12 bases, with 15 bases between them. The CDR3 sequence is 13 residues long. From germline, CDR1 is SGHNT and CDR2 YYREEE (reference sequence). This CDR3 reads CASSLSVGQVQFF. In DNA, the CDR3 is TGTGCCAGCAGCTTATCTGTAGGTCAGGTGCAGTTCTTC.

The genes are TRBV7-2 and TRBJ1-1; D is possibly TRBD1 (5 bases). V lost 6 bases to trimming and J lost 9 bases, with 14 bases between them. This CDR3 spans 12 amino acids. Germline V gene lookup returns CDR1 SGHTA and CDR2 FQGNSA. CDR3 residues: CASRPEAGQAFF. The CDR3 DNA is TGTGCCAGCAGACCCGAGGCAGGGCAAGCTTTCTTT.

This clonotype has a count of ten or more. The rearrangement joins TRBV29-1 to TRBJ1-1; TRBD1 is a possible D gene (6 bases). The CDR3 spans 15 residues. Germline lookup yields CDR1 SQVTM and CDR2 ANQGSEA. V was pared by 5 bases and J by 3 bases, with 19 bases between. The CDR3 bases are TGCAGCGTTCTCCCTGTGAGGGGGTCAGACACTGAAGCTTTCTTT. It specifies CSVLPVRGSDTEAFF.

Only a few counts were recorded for this clonotype. The gene calls are TRBV9 and TRBJ2-3; D is unresolved. V dropped 0 bases and J dropped 4 bases, with 6 bases sitting between them. The CDR3 contains 13 residues. Per germline, CDR1 SGDLS and CDR2 YYNGEE. The CDR3 DNA sequence: TGTGCCAGCAGCGTAGAGTCAGCAGATACGCAGTATTTT. Amino acids: CASSVESADTQYF. Supplemented by reference TRBV9 and TRBJ2-3, the full variable domain reads DSGVTQTPKHLITATGQRVTLRCSPRSGDLSVYWYQQSLDQGLQFLIQYYNGEERAKGNILERFSAQQFPDLHSELNLSSLELGDSALYFCASSVESADTQYFGPGTRLTVL.

This clonotype was found a few times. J is TRBJ1-4 and V is TRBV29-1, with unresolved D. V was pared by 7 bases and J by 8 bases, with 17 bases between. CDR1 SQVTM and CDR2 ANQGSEA come from the germline V gene. The CDR3 sequence is 13 residues long. CDR3 residues: CSAGGQPGEKLFF. As DNA, the CDR3 is TGCAGCGCGGGAGGGCAACCGGGGGAAAAACTGTTTTTT.

The chain is built from TRBV25-1 and TRBJ2-7, with D perhaps TRBD1 (5 bases). The germline V gene encodes CDR1 MGHDK and CDR2 SYGVNS. The ends were cut back, 3 bases at V and 5 bases at J, with 11 bases in the middle. The CDR3 runs 13 residues. The CDR3 bases are TGTGCCAGCAGTGAGGGGCAGGTGAACGAGCAGTACTTC. Amino acids: CASSEGQVNEQYF.

This clonotype was counted ten times or more. The chain employs TRBV12-3 or TRBV12-4 and TRBJ2-5; D unclear. The V and J ends lost 6 bases and 4 bases respectively, with 9 bases between them. The CDR3 has 12 amino acids. The CDR3 DNA reads as TGTGCCAGCAGACTGAAGCTAGAGACCCAGTACTTC. It is translated as CASRLKLETQYF.

Many counts were recorded for this clonotype. The chain links TRBV2 to TRBJ2-3, with D possibly TRBD2 on 6 matching bases. The germline gives CDR1 SNHLY, CDR2 FYNNEI. V shed 8 bases and J shed 0 bases, with 12 bases lying between them. The CDR3 has 14 amino acids. The CDR3 DNA is TGTGCCAGCGCCCGGGACTCTAGCACAGATACGCAGTATTTT. Amino acids: CASARDSSTDTQYF. Combining the CDR3 with reference TRBV2 and TRBJ2-3 gives the whole variable domain EPEVTQTPSHQVTQMGQEVILRCVPISNHLYFYWYRQILGQKVEFLVSFYNNEISEKSEIFDDQFSVERPDGSNFTLKIRSTKLEDSAMYFCASARDSSTDTQYFGPGTRLTVL.

Many counts were recorded for this clonotype. V gene TRBV9 combines with J gene TRBJ2-3; TRBD1 might be the D (5 bases). Germline V gene data show CDR1 as SGDLS and CDR2 as YYNGEE. This CDR3 has 14 residues. Trimming removed 4 bases at V and 6 bases at J, with 15 bases between. CDR3 amino acids: CASSTSAGSDTQYF. In DNA form, the CDR3 reads TGTGCCAGCAGCACCAGCGCAGGGTCCGATACGCAGTATTTT. Drawing the rest from reference TRBV9 and TRBJ2-3, the complete variable domain is DSGVTQTPKHLITATGQRVTLRCSPRSGDLSVYWYQQSLDQGLQFLIQYYNGEERAKGNILERFSAQQFPDLHSELNLSSLELGDSALYFCASSTSAGSDTQYFGPGTRLTVL.

This clonotype was recorded at least ten times. The V gene is TRBV28, the J gene TRBJ1-6; possible D gene TRBD1, 6 bases. Trimming took 5 bases from V and 14 from J, leaving 22 bases between them. This CDR3 has 15 residues. The V gene's germline CDR1 is MDHEN and CDR2 SYDVKM. Here the CDR3 DNA reads TGTGCCAGCAGTACCTCGACAGGAAGGGGCTCCACCCTCCACTTT. Translation gives CASSTSTGRGSTLHF.

This clonotype occurred once. The chain recombines TRBV15 with TRBJ2-3; TRBD2 matches 11 bases. The CDR3 spans 15 residues. The V segment lost 6 bases and the J segment 2 bases; nucleotides outside the gene matches: 4. Germline loops: CDR1 LNHNV, CDR2 YYDKDF (reference sequence). The CDR3 here is CATRLAGAPTDTQYF. CDR3 nucleotides: TGTGCCACCAGACTAGCGGGGGCCCCCACAGATACGCAGTATTTT.

The CDR3 DNA reads TGTGCCAGCAGCTTCCGGGACACCTCTCGGAACTACGAGCAGTACTTC. It yields the protein CASSFRDTSRNYEQYF. This chain links TRBV11-2 with TRBJ2-7; weak D call: TRBD1 (6 bases). Germline-derived CDR1 and CDR2 are SGHAT and FQNNGV. The CDR3 has 16 amino acids. Trimming cost V 3 bases and J 3 bases, with 18 bases left between them.

The CDR3 sequence is CSARDWRRRVNNEQFF. The CDR3, as DNA: TGCAGTGCTAGAGATTGGAGGCGCAGGGTAAACAATGAGCAGTTCTTC. The chain carries TRBV20-1 and TRBJ2-1; D may correspond to TRBD1 or TRBD2 (5 bases each). In germline, CDR1 is DFQATT, CDR2 SNEGSKA (reference sequence). The CDR3 consists of 16 residues. V was pared by 0 bases and J by 5 bases, with 17 bases between.

The chain uses TRBV18 and TRBJ1-1; D is perhaps TRBD1 (6 bases). CDR1 and CDR2 from the germline V gene are KGHSH and LQKENI. V was clipped by 9 bases and J by 1 base, with 15 bases between them. The CDR3 is 14 amino acids. CDR3 DNA sequence: TGTGCCAGTGCTATGGGGGCAGGGAACACTGAAGCTTTCTTT. Protein sequence: CASAMGAGNTEAFF.

The V call is TRBV5-1, the J call TRBJ2-5, with TRBD2 identical over 10 bases. Germline assignment: CDR1 SGHRS and CDR2 YFSETQ. The CDR3 has 13 residues. The junction had 3 bases not matched to a gene; V was cut back by 8 bases and J by 2 bases. The CDR3 nucleotides are TGCGCCAGTGGAGCGGGAGGGCAAGAGACCCAGTACTTC. Its protein is CASGAGGQETQYF.

In regard to this clonotype: This sequence may be a read error, since a much larger clone differs from it by one base. The chain couples TRBV7-8 to TRBJ2-2, with 10 bases that match TRBD1. The germline V gene has CDR1 SGHVS and CDR2 FQNEAQ. The CDR3 extends over 17 amino acids. As DNA, the CDR3 is TGTGCCAGCAACTTAGGGACAGGGGCCCTGAACACCGGGGAGCTGTTTTTT. Translating it yields CASNLGTGALNTGELFF.